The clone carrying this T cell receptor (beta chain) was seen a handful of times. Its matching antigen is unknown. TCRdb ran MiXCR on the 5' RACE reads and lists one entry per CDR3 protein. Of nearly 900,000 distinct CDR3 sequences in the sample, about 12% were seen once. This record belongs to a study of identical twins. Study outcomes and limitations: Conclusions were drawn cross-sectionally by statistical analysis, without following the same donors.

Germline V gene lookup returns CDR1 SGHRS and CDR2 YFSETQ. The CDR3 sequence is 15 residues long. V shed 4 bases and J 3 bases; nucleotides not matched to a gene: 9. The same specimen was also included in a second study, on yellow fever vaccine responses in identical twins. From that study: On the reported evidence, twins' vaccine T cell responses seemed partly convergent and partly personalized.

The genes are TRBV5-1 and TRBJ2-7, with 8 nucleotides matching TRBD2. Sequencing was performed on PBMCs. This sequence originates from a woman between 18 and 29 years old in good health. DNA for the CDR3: TGCGCCAGCAGCCCGTCCGCGGGGGGCATCTACGAGCAGTACTTC. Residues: CASSPSAGGIYEQYF.